This T cell receptor (beta chain) was sequenced for a study of OX40 agonist ivuxolimab in advanced cancers. At the level of the whole study: Ivuxolimab was an agonistic, fully human IgG2 monoclonal antibody directed against OX40 (CD134), a costimulatory receptor. Prior anti-PD-1, anti-PD-L1 or anti-CTLA-4 therapy was permitted, and checkpoint inhibitors had been received by 30% to 40% of dose-escalation patients. Of the approximately 54 dose-escalation patients, hepatocellular carcinoma was present in about 19, melanoma in about 15, renal cell carcinoma in 9 and head and neck cancer in 9. Partial responses were achieved by three dose-escalation patients, of whom one had hepatocellular carcinoma and two had cutaneous melanoma. In the dose-escalation cohort, 65% to 90% of patients were male, and the mean age was approximately 60 years, with a range of about 23 to 85. The monotherapy dose-escalation portion (N of about 49 patients) of the phase I ivuxolimab trial is reported in the paper. Intravenous ivuxolimab was administered to patients every 2 weeks at six dose levels: 0.01, 0.1, 0.3, 1.5, 3 and 10 mg/kg. Peripheral TCRbeta sequencing was intended to test whether TCR sequence diversity was altered and clonal T-cell expansion was caused by ivuxolimab.

As to this clone: The target of this receptor is not known. No base quality information exists; no much larger clone differs at one position. The sample holds other DNA sequences that translate to the same CDR3.

Genomic DNA was isolated from the sorted cells so that the TCRbeta CDR3 region could be sequenced. The immunoSEQ Assay was used to sequence the TCRbeta CDR3 regions. TCRdb mirrors the immuneACCESS table, restricted to in-frame sequences. Some clones are absent from its copies; in checked studies, under half trace to an unresolved V gene, and the reason for the others is unknown. Across this sample there are about 40,000 clones, with approximately 89% seen only once. The top ten hold more than 20% of the sample. General findings and caveats noted by the study authors: Clonal expansion of both CD4+ and CD8+ blood T cells was observed from baseline to week 6 at doses 0.1 to 3.0 mg/kg. Low levels of normalized T-cell clonal expansion were also shown by some nonresponding patients. On average, CD8+ T cells showed more expanded clones than CD4+ T cells after ivuxolimab. In the 0.1-3.0 mg/kg groups, partial responders were among the patients with the lowest normalized peripheral clonal expansion, particularly in CD8+ T cells. The antigen specificity of the peripheral T cells that underwent clonal expansion was not determined.

The trial excluded patients who had a history of autoimmune disease or were on systemic immunosuppression. In every dose cohort, peripheral blood was drawn for TCR sequencing at baseline, cycle 4 day 1, and cycle 7 day 1. Samples were obtained from an open-label, multicenter, first-in-human phase I dose-escalation trial of ivuxolimab. The trial enrolled adults with locally advanced or metastatic head and neck squamous cell, hepatocellular, melanoma or renal cell carcinoma. Before TCR sequencing, CD4+ and CD8+ T cells were separately sorted from peripheral blood. The CDR3 measures 13 amino acids from cysteine to phenylalanine. Only the CDR3 DNA stays, 39 bases, in frame from base 1. According to the germline V gene (reference sequence), CDR1 reads MNHEY and CDR2 reads SMNVEV. Between the V and J ends, shortened by 5 bases and 4 bases respectively, the junction contains 12 bases.

The rearrangement joined TRBV27 to TRBJ2-7; matching of 6 bases hints at TRBD2 as the D gene. This receptor was taken from an adult with an advanced solid tumor such as melanoma, head and neck, liver or kidney cancer. Sequenced here: CD4+ or CD8+ T cells sorted from blood, sampled in a trial of the OX40 agonist ivuxolimab. At the DNA level, the sequence is TGTGCCAGCAGTCTATTCCGGGGGTACGAGCAGTACTTC. Translated, it reads CASSLFRGYEQYF.